This TCR beta chain was observed in a study of beta chain features in type 1 diabetes. Findings and limits, study-wide: PCR might favor shorter templates, equally in patients and controls.

Reverse transcribing all isolated RNA meant expressed TCRB transcripts were sequenced. Sequencing was performed with immunoSEQ multiplex PCR; in TCRdb, only in-frame clones are kept and a portion is missing. The sample yields 300,000 to 450,000 clones, about 20% seen once. In the case of this clone: Its antigen is as yet unknown.

The clonotype was recovered from a woman between 18 and 30 years old in good health. The sample consisted of naive CD4+ T cells from blood.

The CDR3 reads CASSLEGPTEQFF. CDR3 coding DNA: TGTGCCAGCAGCTTAGAGGGGCCGACTGAGCAGTTCTTC. The V and J genes are TRBV11-2 and TRBJ2-1, with D perhaps TRBD1 (5 bases). Trimming removed 0 bases from V and 9 bases from J, with 9 bases in between. Germline V gives CDR1 SGHAT, CDR2 FQNNGV. CDR3 length equals 13 residues.